Following are 2 T cell receptor beta chains from one sample sequenced in a study of blood T cell repertoires in COVID-19 (dated by TCRdb to the early 2020s). Receptor libraries were prepared by the immunoSEQ multiplex PCR assay. The table comes from immuneACCESS by way of TCRdb, which keeps in-frame sequences with V and J called. Part of the clones is missing from these tables; in studies checked, under half for an unresolved V gene and the rest for unknown reasons. This sample holds about 370,000 clones; more than 70% were observed only once. The ten largest clones capture around 3% of the sample. Sequenced material: peripheral blood. The receptors come from a woman in her twenties or thirties with COVID-19, enrolled during active disease.

This clone turned up a few times. Other DNA sequences in the same sample also yield this CDR3. The chain has TRBV27 and TRBJ1-1; 7 nucleotides line up with TRBD1. From germline, CDR1 is MNHEY and CDR2 SMNVEV (reference sequence). The CDR3 contains 13 residues. Losses at the gene ends were 0 bases for V and 8 bases for J; bases not matched to a gene: 3. Here the CDR3 reads CASSLSRQGEAFF. The CDR3 DNA reads TGTGCCAGCAGTTTATCCAGACAGGGAGAAGCTTTCTTT.

The chain links TRBV9 to TRBJ1-1; D perhaps matches TRBD1 (5 bases). The V end lost 0 bases, the J end lost 5 bases, and 17 bases lay between the germline ends. This CDR3 has 16 residues. CDR1 is SGDLS and CDR2 is YYNGEE in the germline V gene. For the CDR3, the DNA is TGTGCCAGCAGCGTAGACCCGGTGCAGGGCGGAACTGAAGCTTTCTTT. Translated, it gives CASSVDPVQGGTEAFF.